The clone carrying this T cell receptor beta chain was picked up a small number of times. As yet, its antigen is unknown. Germline CDR1 SGHRS, CDR2 YFSETQ. This CDR3 is built from 15 residues. After removal of 6 bases from V and 2 bases from J, the junction contained 5 bases not matched to a gene. This specimen belongs to a study of cytomegalovirus exposure and HLA in healthy donors. Data came from immunoSEQ multiplex PCR; TCRdb stores just in-frame clones and leaves some out. The profile shows roughly 130,000 clones, 84% of them singletons. Study-level points and caveats: It was reported that the classifier diagnosed cytomegalovirus status with high specificity and sensitivity in both the original and validation cohorts. In vitro checks showed that a few CMV-associated chains really do target CMV antigens. A subsequent analysis found that TCR clusters from the first cohort also tended to co-occur in the roughly 120 validation repertoires, with around 94% of cluster scores above 0.

The sequence derives from a woman in her thirties in good health and CMV-seronegative. Sample: PBMCs. The chain couples TRBV5-1 to TRBJ2-3; 11 positions agree with TRBD2. The CDR3 sequence is CASTLSGGDTDTQYF. The CDR3 DNA is TGCGCCAGCACCCTTAGCGGGGGGGACACAGATACGCAGTATTTT.